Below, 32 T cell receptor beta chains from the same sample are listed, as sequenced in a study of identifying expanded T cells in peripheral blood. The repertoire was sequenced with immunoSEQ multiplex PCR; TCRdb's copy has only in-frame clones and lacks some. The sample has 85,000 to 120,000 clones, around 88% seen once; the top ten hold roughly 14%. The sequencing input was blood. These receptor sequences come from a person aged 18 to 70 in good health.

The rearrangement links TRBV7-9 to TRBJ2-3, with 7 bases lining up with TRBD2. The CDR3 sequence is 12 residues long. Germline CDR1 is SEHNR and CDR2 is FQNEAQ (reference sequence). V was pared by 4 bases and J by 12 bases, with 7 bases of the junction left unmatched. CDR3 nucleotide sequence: TGTGCCAGCAGCTCTTCTAGCGGTTCTCAGTATTTT. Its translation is CASSSSSGSQYF.

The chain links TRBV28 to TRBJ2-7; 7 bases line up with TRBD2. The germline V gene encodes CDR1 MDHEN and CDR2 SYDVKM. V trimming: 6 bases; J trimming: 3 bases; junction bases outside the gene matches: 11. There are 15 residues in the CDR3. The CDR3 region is CASSPGGGVIYEQYF. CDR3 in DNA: TGTGCCAGCAGCCCCGGTGGGGGGGTTATCTACGAGCAGTACTTC.

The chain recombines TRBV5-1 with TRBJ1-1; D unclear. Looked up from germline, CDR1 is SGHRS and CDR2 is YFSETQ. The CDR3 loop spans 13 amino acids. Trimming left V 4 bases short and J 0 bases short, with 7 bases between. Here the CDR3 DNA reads TGCGCCAGCAGCACGAGGGTGAACACTGAAGCTTTCTTT. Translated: CASSTRVNTEAFF. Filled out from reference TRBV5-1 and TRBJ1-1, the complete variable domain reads KAGVTQTPRYLIKTRGQQVTLSCSPISGHRSVSWYQQTPGQGLQFLFEYFSETQRNKGNFPGRFSGRQFSNSRSEMNVSTLELGDSALYLCASSTRVNTEAFFGQGTRLTVV.

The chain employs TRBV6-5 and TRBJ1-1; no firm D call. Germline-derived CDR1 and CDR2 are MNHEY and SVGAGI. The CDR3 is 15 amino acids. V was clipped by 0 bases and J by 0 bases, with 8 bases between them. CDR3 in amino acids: CASSYSRALNTEAFF. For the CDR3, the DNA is TGTGCCAGCAGTTACTCACGGGCGTTGAACACTGAAGCTTTCTTT.

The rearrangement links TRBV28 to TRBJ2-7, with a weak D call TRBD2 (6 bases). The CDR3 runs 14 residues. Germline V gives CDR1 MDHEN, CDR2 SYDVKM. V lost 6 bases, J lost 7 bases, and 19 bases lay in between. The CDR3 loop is CASRGTPLGGEQYF. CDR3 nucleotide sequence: TGTGCCAGCAGGGGGACTCCACTTGGGGGGGAGCAGTACTTC.

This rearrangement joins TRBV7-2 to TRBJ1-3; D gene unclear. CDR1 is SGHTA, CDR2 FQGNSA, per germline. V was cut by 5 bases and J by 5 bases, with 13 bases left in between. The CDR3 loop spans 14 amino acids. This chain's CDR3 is CASSPGRTRNTIYF. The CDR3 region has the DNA TGTGCCAGCAGCCCCGGACGGACGCGAAACACCATATATTTT.

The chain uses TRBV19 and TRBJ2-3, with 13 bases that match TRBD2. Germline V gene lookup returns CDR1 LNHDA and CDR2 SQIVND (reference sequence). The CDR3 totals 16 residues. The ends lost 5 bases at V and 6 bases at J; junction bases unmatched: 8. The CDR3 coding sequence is TGTGCCAGTAGTGCGAGGACTAGCGGGGGTCCCGATACGCAGTATTTT. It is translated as CASSARTSGGPDTQYF.

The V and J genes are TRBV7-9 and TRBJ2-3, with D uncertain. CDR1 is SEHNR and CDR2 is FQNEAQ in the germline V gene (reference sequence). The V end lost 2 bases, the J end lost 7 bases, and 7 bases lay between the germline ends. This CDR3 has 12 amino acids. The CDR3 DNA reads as TGTGCCAGCAGCTTATACTTAAATACGCAGTATTTT. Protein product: CASSLYLNTQYF.

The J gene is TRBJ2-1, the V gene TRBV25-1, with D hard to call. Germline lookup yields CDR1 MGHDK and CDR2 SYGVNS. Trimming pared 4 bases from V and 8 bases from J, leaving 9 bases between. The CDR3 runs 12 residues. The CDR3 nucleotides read TGTGCCAGCAGTGCCCCGATGGATGAGCAGTTCTTC. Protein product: CASSAPMDEQFF.

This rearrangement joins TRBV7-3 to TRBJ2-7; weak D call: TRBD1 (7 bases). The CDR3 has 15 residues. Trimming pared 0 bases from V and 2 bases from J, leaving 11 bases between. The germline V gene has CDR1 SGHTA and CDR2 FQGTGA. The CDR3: CASSLTQGGPYEQYF. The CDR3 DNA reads TGTGCCAGCAGCTTAACCCAGGGGGGTCCCTACGAGCAGTACTTC. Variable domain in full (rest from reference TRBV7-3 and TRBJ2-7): GAGVSQTPSNKVTEKGKYVELRCDPISGHTALYWYRQSLGQGPEFLIYFQGTGAADDSGLPNDRFFAVRPEGSVSTLKIQRTERGDSAVYLCASSLTQGGPYEQYFGPGTRLTVT.

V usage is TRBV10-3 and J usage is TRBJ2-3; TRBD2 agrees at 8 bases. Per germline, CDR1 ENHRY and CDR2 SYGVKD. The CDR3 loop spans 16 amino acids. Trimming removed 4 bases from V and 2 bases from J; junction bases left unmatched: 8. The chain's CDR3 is CAISGRGGPHTDTQYF. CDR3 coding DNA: TGTGCCATCAGTGGGCGCGGGGGGCCCCACACAGATACGCAGTATTTT.

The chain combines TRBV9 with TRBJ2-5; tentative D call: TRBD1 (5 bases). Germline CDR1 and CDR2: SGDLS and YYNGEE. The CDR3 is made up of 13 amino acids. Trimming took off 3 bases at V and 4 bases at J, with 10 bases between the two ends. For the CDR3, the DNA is TGTGCCAGCAGCGGGGGCCGAAGAGAGACCCAGTACTTC. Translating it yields CASSGGRRETQYF.

The DNA for the CDR3 is TGTGCCAGTAGTATAGATCGGGCTTCCACCCAGTACTTC. Protein sequence: CASSIDRASTQYF. The chain links TRBV19 to TRBJ2-5; no clear D. V gave up 0 bases and J gave up 8 bases, with 10 bases separating them. CDR1 is LNHDA and CDR2 is SQIVND in the germline V gene (reference sequence). The CDR3 is 13 amino acids.

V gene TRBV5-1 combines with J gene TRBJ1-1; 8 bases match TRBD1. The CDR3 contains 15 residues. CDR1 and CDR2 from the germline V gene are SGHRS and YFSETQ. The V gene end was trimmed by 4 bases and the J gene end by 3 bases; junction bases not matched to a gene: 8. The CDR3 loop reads CASSGGTGGHTEAFF. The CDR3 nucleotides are TGCGCCAGCAGCGGGGGTACAGGGGGACACACTGAAGCTTTCTTT.

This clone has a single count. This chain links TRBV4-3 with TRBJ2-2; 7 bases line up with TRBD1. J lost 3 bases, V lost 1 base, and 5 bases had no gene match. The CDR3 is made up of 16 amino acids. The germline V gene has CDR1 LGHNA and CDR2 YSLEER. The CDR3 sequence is CASSQVWQGDTGELFF. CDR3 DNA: TGCGCCAGCAGCCAAGTGTGGCAGGGGGACACCGGGGAGCTGTTTTTT.

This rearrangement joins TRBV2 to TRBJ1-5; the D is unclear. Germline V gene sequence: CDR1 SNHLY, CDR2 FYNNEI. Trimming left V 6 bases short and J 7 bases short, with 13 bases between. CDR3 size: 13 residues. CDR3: CASSPQGSQPQHF. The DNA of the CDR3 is TGTGCCAGCAGCCCACAAGGAAGCCAGCCCCAGCATTTT.

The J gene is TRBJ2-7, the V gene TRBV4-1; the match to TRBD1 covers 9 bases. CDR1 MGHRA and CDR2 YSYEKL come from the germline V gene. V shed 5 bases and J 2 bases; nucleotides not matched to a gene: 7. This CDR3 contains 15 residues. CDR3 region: CASSVRQGETYEQYF. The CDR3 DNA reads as TGCGCCAGCAGCGTTCGACAGGGGGAAACCTACGAGCAGTACTTC.

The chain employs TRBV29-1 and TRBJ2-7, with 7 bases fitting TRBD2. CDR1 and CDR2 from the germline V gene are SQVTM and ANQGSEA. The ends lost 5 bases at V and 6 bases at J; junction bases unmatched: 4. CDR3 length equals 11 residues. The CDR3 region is CSVTSDREQYF. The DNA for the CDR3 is TGCAGCGTTACTAGCGACCGCGAGCAGTACTTC.

In DNA, the CDR3 is TGCGCCAGCAGCTTATTAGCGGGAGGGCCCTCGGAGACCCAGTACTTC. Translation: CASSLLAGGPSETQYF. The V gene is TRBV5-1, the J gene TRBJ2-5; 11 nucleotides agree with TRBD2. Germline-derived CDR1 and CDR2 are SGHRS and YFSETQ. CDR3 length equals 16 residues. V was pared by 2 bases and J by 5 bases, with 8 bases of the junction left unmatched.

The CDR3 DNA reads as TGTGCCAGCAGCTCCTATCAGTACGAGCAGTACTTC. Its protein product is CASSSYQYEQYF. The chain couples TRBV5-6 to TRBJ2-7, with D unclear. CDR3 length: 12 amino acids. V was clipped by 3 bases and J by 4 bases, with 8 bases between them. Germline lookup yields CDR1 SGHDT and CDR2 YYEEEE.

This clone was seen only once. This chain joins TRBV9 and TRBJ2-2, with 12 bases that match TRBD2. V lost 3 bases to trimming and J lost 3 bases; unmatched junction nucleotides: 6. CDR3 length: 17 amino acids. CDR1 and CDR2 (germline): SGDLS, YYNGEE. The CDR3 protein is CASSATSGSMHTGELFF. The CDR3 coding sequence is TGTGCCAGCAGCGCGACTAGCGGGAGTATGCACACCGGGGAGCTGTTTTTT. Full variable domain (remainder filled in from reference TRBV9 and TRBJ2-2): DSGVTQTPKHLITATGQRVTLRCSPRSGDLSVYWYQQSLDQGLQFLIQYYNGEERAKGNILERFSAQQFPDLHSELNLSSLELGDSALYFCASSATSGSMHTGELFFGEGSRLTVL.

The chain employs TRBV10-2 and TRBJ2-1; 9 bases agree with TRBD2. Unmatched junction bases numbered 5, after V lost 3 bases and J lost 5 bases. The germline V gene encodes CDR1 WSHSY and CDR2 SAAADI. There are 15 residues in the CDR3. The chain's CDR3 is CASSEVAGENNEQFF. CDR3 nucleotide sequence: TGCGCCAGCAGTGAAGTAGCGGGGGAAAACAATGAGCAGTTCTTC.

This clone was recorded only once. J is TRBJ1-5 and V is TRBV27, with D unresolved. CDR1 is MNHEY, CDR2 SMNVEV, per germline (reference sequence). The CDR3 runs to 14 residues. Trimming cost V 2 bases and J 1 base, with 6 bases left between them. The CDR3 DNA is TGTGCCAGCAGTTTAGTGGGCAGCAATCAGCCCCAGCATTTT. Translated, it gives CASSLVGSNQPQHF.

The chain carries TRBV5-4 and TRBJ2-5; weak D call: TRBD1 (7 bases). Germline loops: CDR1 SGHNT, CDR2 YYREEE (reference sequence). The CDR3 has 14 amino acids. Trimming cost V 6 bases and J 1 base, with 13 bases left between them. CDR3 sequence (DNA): TGTGCCAGCACCGTGGAGGGGGCCCAAGAGACCCAGTACTTC. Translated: CASTVEGAQETQYF.

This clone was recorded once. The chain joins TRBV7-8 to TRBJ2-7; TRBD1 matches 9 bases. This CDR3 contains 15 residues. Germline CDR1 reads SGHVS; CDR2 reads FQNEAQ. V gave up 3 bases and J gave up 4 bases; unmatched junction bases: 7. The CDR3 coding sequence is TGTGCCAGCAGCTTCGAGGGACAGGGTGGGTACGAGCAGTACTTC. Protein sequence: CASSFEGQGGYEQYF.

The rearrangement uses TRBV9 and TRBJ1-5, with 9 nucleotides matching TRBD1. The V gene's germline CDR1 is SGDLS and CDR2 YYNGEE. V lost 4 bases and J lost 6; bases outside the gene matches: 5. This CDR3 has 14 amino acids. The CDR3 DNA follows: TGTGCCAGCAGCCCTACAGGGGGCCCTCAGCCCCAGCATTTT. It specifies CASSPTGGPQPQHF.

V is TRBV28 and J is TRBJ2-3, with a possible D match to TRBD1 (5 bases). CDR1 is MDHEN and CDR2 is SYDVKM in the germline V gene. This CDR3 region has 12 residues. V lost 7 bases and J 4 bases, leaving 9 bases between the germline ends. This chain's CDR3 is CASTTTADTQYF. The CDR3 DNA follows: TGTGCCAGCACTACGACAGCAGATACGCAGTATTTT.

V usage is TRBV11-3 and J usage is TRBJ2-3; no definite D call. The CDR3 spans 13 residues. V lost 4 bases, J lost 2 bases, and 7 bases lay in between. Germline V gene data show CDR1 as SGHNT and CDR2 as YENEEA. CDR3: CASSSTDTDTQYF. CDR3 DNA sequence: TGTGCCAGCAGCTCGACCGACACAGATACGCAGTATTTT.

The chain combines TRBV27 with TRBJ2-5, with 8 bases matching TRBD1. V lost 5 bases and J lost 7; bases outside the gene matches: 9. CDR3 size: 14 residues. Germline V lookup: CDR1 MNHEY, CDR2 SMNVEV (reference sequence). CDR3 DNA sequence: TGTGCCAGCAGTAGGACAGGGTCAGTGGGGACCCAGTACTTC. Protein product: CASSRTGSVGTQYF.

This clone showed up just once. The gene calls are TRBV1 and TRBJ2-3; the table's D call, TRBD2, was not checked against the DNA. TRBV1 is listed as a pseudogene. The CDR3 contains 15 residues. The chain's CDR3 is CTSSHQLVRRDTQYF. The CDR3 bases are TGCACCAGCAGCCATCAACTCGTCCGCCGGGATACGCAGTATTTT.

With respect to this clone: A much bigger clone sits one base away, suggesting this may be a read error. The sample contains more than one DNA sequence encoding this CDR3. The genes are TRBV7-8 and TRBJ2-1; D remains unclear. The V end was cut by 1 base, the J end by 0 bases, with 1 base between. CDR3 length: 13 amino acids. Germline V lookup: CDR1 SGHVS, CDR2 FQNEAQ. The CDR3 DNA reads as TGTGCCAGCAGCTTAGGCTCCTACAATGAGCAGTTCTTC. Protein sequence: CASSLGSYNEQFF.

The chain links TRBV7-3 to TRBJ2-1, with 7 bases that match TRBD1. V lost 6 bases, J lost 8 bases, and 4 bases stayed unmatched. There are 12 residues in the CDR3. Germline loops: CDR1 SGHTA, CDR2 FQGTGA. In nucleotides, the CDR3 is TGTGCCAGCAGTATACAGGGGCATGAGCAGTTCTTC. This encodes CASSIQGHEQFF.